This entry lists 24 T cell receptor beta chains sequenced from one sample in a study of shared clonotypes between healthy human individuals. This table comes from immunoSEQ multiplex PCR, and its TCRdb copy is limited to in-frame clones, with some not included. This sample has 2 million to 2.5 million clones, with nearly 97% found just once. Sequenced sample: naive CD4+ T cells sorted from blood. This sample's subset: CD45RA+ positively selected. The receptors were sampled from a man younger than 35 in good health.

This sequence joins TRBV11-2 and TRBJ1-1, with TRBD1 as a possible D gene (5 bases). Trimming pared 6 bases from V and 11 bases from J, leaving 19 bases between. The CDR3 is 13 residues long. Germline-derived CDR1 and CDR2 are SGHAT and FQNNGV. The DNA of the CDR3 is TGTGCCAGCAGTCCAGGGACGTTCGAGAAGGCTTTCTTT. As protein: CASSPGTFEKAFF.

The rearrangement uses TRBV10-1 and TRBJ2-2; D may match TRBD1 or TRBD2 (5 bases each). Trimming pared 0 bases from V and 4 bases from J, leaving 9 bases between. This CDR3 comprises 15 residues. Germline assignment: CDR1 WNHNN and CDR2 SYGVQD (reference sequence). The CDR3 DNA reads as TGCGCCAGCAGTGAGTCAAAAGGGACCACCGGGGAGCTGTTTTTT. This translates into CASSESKGTTGELFF.

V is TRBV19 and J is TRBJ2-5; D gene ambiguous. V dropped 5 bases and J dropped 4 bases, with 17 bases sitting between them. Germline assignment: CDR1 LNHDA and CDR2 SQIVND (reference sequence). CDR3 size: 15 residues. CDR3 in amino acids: CASSSLGQTRETQYF. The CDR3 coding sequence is TGTGCCAGTAGTTCCCTCGGGCAGACGAGAGAGACCCAGTACTTC.

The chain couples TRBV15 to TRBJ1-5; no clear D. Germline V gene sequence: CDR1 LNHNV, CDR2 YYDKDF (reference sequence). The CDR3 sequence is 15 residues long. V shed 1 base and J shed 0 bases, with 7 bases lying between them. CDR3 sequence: CATSRVGFSNQPQHF. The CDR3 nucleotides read TGTGCCACCAGCAGAGTCGGGTTTAGCAATCAGCCCCAGCATTTT.

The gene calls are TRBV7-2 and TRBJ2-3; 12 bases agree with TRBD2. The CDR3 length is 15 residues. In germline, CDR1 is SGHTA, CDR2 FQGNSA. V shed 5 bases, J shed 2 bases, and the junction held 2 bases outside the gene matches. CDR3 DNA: TGTGCCAGCAGCCGGACTAGCGGGGTCACAGATACGCAGTATTTT. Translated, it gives CASSRTSGVTDTQYF. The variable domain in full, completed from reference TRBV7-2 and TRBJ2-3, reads GAGVSQSPSNKVTEKGKDVELRCDPISGHTALYWYRQSLGQGLEFLIYFQGNSAPDKSGLPSDRFSAERTGGSVSTLTIQRTQQEDSAVYLCASSRTSGVTDTQYFGPGTRLTVL.

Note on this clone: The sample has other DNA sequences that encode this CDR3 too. CDR3 sequence reads: CASSPGTEGNTIYF. In nucleotides, the CDR3 is TGCGCCAGCAGCCCCGGGACAGAGGGAAACACCATATATTTT. V and J are TRBV5-1 and TRBJ1-3; TRBD1 matches 7 bases. Germline V lookup: CDR1 SGHRS, CDR2 YFSETQ. V gave up 4 bases and J gave up 4 bases; unmatched junction bases: 5. CDR3 length: 14 residues.

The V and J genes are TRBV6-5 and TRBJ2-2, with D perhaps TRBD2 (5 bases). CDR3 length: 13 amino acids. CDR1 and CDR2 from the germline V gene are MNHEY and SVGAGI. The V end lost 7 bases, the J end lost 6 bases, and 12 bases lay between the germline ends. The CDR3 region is CASKAGVAGELFF. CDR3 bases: TGTGCCAGCAAGGCCGGGGTCGCCGGGGAGCTGTTTTTT.

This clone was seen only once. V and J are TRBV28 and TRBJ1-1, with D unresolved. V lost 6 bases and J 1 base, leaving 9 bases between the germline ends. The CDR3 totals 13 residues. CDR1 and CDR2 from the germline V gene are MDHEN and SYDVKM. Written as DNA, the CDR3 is TGTGCCAGCAGCTCTCCACAGAACACTGAAGCTTTCTTT. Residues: CASSSPQNTEAFF.

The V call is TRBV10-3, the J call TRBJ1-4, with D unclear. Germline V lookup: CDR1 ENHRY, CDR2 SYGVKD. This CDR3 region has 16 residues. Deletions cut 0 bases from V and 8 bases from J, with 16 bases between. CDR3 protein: CAISESGKGVVEKLFF. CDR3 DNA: TGTGCCATCAGTGAGTCTGGGAAGGGAGTGGTGGAAAAACTGTTTTTT.

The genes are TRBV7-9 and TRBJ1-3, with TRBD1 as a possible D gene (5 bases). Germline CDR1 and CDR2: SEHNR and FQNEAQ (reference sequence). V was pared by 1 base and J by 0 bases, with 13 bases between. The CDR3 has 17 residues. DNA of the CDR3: TGTGCCAGCAGCTTAGATAGGGGCAAAAGCTCTGGAAACACCATATATTTT. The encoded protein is CASSLDRGKSSGNTIYF.

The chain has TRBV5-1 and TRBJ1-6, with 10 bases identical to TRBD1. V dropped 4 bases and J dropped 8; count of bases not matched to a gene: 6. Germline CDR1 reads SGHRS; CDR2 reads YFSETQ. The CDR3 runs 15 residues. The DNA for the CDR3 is TGCGCCAGCAGCAAGGGACAGGGGAGCCATTCACCCCTCCACTTT. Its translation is CASSKGQGSHSPLHF. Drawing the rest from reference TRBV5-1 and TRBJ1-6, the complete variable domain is KAGVTQTPRYLIKTRGQQVTLSCSPISGHRSVSWYQQTPGQGLQFLFEYFSETQRNKGNFPGRFSGRQFSNSRSEMNVSTLELGDSALYLCASSKGQGSHSPLHFGNGTRLTVT.

CDR3 in amino acids: CASSYSTGGNGYTF. CDR3 coding DNA: TGTGCCAGCAGTTACTCCACGGGAGGGAACGGCTACACCTTC. The chain uses TRBV6-6 and TRBJ1-2; D is undetermined. The germline CDR1 and CDR2 sequences are MNHNY and SVGAGI (reference sequence). This CDR3 is 14 amino acids long. V was cut by 0 bases and J by 8 bases, with 13 bases left in between.

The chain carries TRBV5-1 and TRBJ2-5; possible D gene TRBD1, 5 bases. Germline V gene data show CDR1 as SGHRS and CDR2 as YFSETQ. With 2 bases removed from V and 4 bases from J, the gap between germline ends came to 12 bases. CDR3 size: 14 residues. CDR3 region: CASSFDLGVETQYF. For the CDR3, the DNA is TGCGCCAGCAGCTTCGATTTAGGGGTAGAGACCCAGTACTTC.

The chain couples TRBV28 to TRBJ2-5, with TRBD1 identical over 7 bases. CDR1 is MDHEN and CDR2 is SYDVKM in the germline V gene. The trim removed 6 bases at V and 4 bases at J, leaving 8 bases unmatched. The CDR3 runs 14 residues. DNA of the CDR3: TGTGCCAGCAGATCGACAGGGACGATAGAGACCCAGTACTTC. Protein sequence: CASRSTGTIETQYF.

DNA of the CDR3: TGCGCCAGCAGCATACGGGGAAGTGATGAGCAGTTCTTC. It encodes CASSIRGSDEQFF. The chain links TRBV5-1 to TRBJ2-1, with a tentative D call TRBD2 (5 bases). The CDR3 length is 13 residues. The ends were cut back, 4 bases at V and 8 bases at J, with 13 bases in the middle. Germline V gene sequence: CDR1 SGHRS, CDR2 YFSETQ.

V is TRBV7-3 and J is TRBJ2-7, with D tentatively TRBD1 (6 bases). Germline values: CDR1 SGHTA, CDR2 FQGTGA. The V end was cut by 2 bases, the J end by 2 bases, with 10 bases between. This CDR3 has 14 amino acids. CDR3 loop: CASSLSQGPYEQYF. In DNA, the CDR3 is TGTGCCAGCAGCTTATCACAGGGTCCCTACGAGCAGTACTTC.

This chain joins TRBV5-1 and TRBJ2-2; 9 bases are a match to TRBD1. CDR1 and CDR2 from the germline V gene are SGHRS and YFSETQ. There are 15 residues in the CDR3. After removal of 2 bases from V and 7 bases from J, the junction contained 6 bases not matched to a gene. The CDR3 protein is CASSFLQGAVGELFF. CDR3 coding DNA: TGCGCCAGCAGCTTCCTACAGGGGGCGGTCGGGGAGCTGTTTTTT.

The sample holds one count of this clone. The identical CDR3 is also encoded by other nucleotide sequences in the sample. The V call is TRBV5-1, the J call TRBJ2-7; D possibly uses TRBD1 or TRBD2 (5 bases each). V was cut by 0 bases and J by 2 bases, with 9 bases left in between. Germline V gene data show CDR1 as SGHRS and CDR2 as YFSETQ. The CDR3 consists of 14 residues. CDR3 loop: CASSLAGGTYEQYF. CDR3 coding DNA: TGCGCCAGCAGCTTGGCTGGGGGAACCTACGAGCAGTACTTC. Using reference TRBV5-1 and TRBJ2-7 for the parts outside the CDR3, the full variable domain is KAGVTQTPRYLIKTRGQQVTLSCSPISGHRSVSWYQQTPGQGLQFLFEYFSETQRNKGNFPGRFSGRQFSNSRSEMNVSTLELGDSALYLCASSLAGGTYEQYFGPGTRLTVT.

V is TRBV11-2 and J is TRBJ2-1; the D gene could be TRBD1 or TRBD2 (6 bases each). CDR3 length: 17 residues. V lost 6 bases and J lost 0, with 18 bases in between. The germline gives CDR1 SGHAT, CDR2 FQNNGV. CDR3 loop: CASSYGGLRGSYNEQFF. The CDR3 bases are TGTGCCAGCAGTTACGGGGGCCTCCGGGGCTCCTACAATGAGCAGTTCTTC.

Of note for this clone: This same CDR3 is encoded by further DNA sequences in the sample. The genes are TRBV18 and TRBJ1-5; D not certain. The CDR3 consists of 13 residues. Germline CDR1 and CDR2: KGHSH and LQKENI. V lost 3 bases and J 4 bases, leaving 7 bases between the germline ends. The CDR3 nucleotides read TGTGCCAGCTCACCTGATAGAAATCAGCCCCAGCATTTT. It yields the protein CASSPDRNQPQHF. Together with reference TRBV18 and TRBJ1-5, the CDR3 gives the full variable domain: NAGVMQNPRHLVRRRGQEARLRCSPMKGHSHVYWYRQLPEEGLKFMVYLQKENIIDESGMPKERFSAEFPKEGPSILRIQQVVRGDSAAYFCASSPDRNQPQHFGDGTRLSIL.

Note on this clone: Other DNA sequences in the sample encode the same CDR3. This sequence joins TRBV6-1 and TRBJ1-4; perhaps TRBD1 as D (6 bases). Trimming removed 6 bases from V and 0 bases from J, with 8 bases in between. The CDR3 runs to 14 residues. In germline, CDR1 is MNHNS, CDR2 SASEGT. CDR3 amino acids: CASSRTATNEKLFF. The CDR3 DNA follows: TGTGCCAGCAGCCGGACAGCAACTAATGAAAAACTGTTTTTT.

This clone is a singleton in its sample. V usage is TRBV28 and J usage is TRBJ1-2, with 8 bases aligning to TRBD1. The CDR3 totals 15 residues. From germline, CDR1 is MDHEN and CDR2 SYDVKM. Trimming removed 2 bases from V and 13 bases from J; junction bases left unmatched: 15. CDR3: CASSLRTGQVGGCTF. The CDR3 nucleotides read TGTGCCAGCAGTTTAAGGACAGGGCAGGTGGGTGGATGCACCTTC.

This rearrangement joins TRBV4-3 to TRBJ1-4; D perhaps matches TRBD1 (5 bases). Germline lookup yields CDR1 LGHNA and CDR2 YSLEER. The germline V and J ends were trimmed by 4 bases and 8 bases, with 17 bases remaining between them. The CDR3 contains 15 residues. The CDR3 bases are TGCGCCAGCAGCCTTACGTCGGGGGAGGCAGAAAAACTGTTTTTT. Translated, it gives CASSLTSGEAEKLFF.

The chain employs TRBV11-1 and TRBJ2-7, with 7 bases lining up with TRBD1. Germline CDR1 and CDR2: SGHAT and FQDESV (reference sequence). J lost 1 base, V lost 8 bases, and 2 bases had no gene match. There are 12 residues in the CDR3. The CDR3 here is CASQDRSYEQYF. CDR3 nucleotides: TGTGCCAGCCAGGACAGGTCCTACGAGCAGTACTTC.